These 20 T cell receptor beta chains share one sample of origin, sequenced in a study of chemoradiotherapy in HPV16-positive cancers. Sequencing used immunoSEQ multiplex PCR; TCRdb keeps in-frame clones, though not all of them. The table has approximately 3,000 clones, 77% seen once. Sampling was done from a patient who underwent chemoradiotherapy. These receptors originate from a human donor with HPV-associated anogenital cancer.

V usage is TRBV11-3 and J usage is TRBJ1-1; D call uncertain. This CDR3 is built from 15 residues. Germline CDR1 and CDR2: SGHNT and YENEEA. The germline V and J ends were trimmed by 2 bases and 1 base, with 11 bases remaining between them. CDR3 in amino acids: CASSLSRTENTEAFF. For the CDR3, the DNA is TGTGCCAGCAGCTTATCTCGGACGGAGAACACTGAAGCTTTCTTT.

V usage is TRBV27 and J usage is TRBJ1-2; D may be TRBD1 (6 bases). The germline V gene has CDR1 MNHEY and CDR2 SMNVEV (reference sequence). The germline V and J ends were trimmed by 2 bases and 4 bases, with 8 bases remaining between them. CDR3 length: 13 amino acids. The CDR3 protein is CASSLKGGYGYTF. The CDR3 DNA is TGTGCCAGCAGTTTAAAGGGGGGCTATGGCTACACCTTC.

This chain uses TRBV15 with TRBJ2-2; D ambiguous. From germline, CDR1 is LNHNV and CDR2 YYDKDF (reference sequence). V was pared by 0 bases and J by 6 bases, with 11 bases between. There are 15 residues in the CDR3. The chain's CDR3 is CATSRDKGLPGELFF. The CDR3 DNA reads as TGTGCCACCAGCAGAGATAAGGGTTTGCCCGGGGAGCTGTTTTTT.

This rearrangement joins TRBV6-5 to TRBJ2-7; 7 nucleotides agree with TRBD2. V gave up 6 bases and J gave up 0 bases; unmatched junction bases: 5. CDR1 and CDR2 (germline): MNHEY, SVGAGI. This CDR3 is 14 amino acids long. The CDR3 DNA reads as TGTGCCAGCAGCCGCCGCGGGAGCTCCTACGAGCAGTACTTC. Encoded protein: CASSRRGSSYEQYF.

The chain has TRBV27 and TRBJ2-5, with 8 bases lining up with TRBD1. The CDR3 is 17 amino acids. V lost 3 bases, J lost 1 base, and 10 bases stayed unmatched. The germline V gene has CDR1 MNHEY and CDR2 SMNVEV (reference sequence). The DNA of the CDR3 is TGTGCCAGCAGTTTTGTTGGACAGGGATTATTCCAAGAGACCCAGTACTTC. Protein product: CASSFVGQGLFQETQYF.

The chain joins TRBV4-1 to TRBJ2-7; 8 bases fit TRBD2. The CDR3 contains 15 residues. The V segment lost 0 bases and the J segment 3 bases; nucleotides outside the gene matches: 4. Germline V gene sequence: CDR1 MGHRA, CDR2 YSYEKL. This CDR3 reads CASSQDQGLGYEQYF. The CDR3 DNA sequence: TGCGCCAGCAGCCAAGATCAGGGACTAGGCTACGAGCAGTACTTC.

This chain links TRBV14 with TRBJ2-1; D gene uncertain. Germline V gene data show CDR1 as SGHDN and CDR2 as FVKESK. The ends were cut back, 1 base at V and 6 bases at J, with 13 bases in the middle. This CDR3 region has 15 residues. For the CDR3, the DNA is TGTGCCAGCAGCCAAGTTATGCTAGGGTTCAATGAGCAGTTCTTC. It codes for CASSQVMLGFNEQFF.

The V call is TRBV5-4, the J call TRBJ2-5; 8 nucleotides align to TRBD2. CDR1 SGHNT and CDR2 YYREEE come from the germline V gene (reference sequence). Trimming at V came to 4 bases and at J to 5 bases, leaving 7 bases not matched to a gene. The CDR3 is made up of 14 amino acids. The CDR3 reads CASSREGSGETQYF. DNA for the CDR3: TGTGCCAGCAGCCGGGAGGGGAGCGGTGAGACCCAGTACTTC.

This chain connects TRBV18 to TRBJ1-2; 9 bases agree with TRBD1. The CDR3 length is 15 residues. V was pared by 3 bases and J by 7 bases, with 9 bases of the junction left unmatched. CDR1 is KGHSH and CDR2 is LQKENI in the germline V gene. CDR3 amino acids: CASSPGQGIRGGYTF. As DNA, the CDR3 is TGTGCCAGCTCACCGGGACAGGGCATAAGGGGTGGCTACACCTTC.

V gene TRBV4-2 combines with J gene TRBJ1-5, with D possibly TRBD1 on 6 matching bases. Germline CDR1 reads LGHNA; CDR2 reads YNFKEQ. The V end lost 8 bases, the J end lost 6 bases, and 23 bases lay between the germline ends. This CDR3 spans 16 amino acids. The CDR3 bases are TGTGCCAGCGCACTCCATGGGACAATAGTGGGTCAGCCCCAGCATTTT. It encodes CASALHGTIVGQPQHF.

Here the CDR3 reads CASSLSQGVGQPQHF. For the CDR3, the DNA is TGTGCCAGCAGTTTATCACAGGGTGTGGGGCAGCCCCAGCATTTT. This rearrangement joins TRBV28 to TRBJ1-5; a possible D gene is TRBD1 (6 bases). The CDR3 covers 15 residues. Germline V gene sequence: CDR1 MDHEN, CDR2 SYDVKM. V was trimmed by 1 base and J by 7 bases, leaving 14 bases between them.

The CDR3 is CASSLSRSSYEQYF. The CDR3 DNA is TGTGCCAGCAGCCTAAGTAGGAGCTCCTACGAGCAGTACTTC. The J gene is TRBJ2-7, the V gene TRBV6-5; D not certain. Germline V gene sequence: CDR1 MNHEY, CDR2 SVGAGI. The CDR3 covers 14 residues. V lost 6 bases to trimming and J lost 0 bases, with 12 bases between them.

This clone showed up just a few times. This chain uses TRBV7-9 with TRBJ1-1; unclear D gene. V lost 3 bases and J 4 bases, leaving 9 bases between the germline ends. This CDR3 contains 13 residues. CDR1 is SEHNR, CDR2 FQNEAQ, per germline (reference sequence). CDR3 in amino acids: CASSFPAGTEAFF. The CDR3, as DNA: TGTGCCAGCAGCTTCCCCGCGGGCACTGAAGCTTTCTTT.

This rearrangement joins TRBV10-2 to TRBJ1-2; weak D call: TRBD1 (5 bases). The CDR3 is made up of 13 amino acids. Germline CDR1 reads WSHSY; CDR2 reads SAAADI. V lost 3 bases and J 4 bases, leaving 9 bases between the germline ends. For the CDR3, the DNA is TGCGCCAGCAGTGAAGGGGAGGCCTATGGCTACACCTTC. Translating gives CASSEGEAYGYTF.

The gene calls are TRBV5-1 and TRBJ2-3, with D possibly TRBD2 on 5 matching bases. Per the germline V gene, CDR1 is SGHRS and CDR2 is YFSETQ. CDR3 length: 14 amino acids. With 3 bases removed from V and 2 bases from J, the gap between germline ends came to 10 bases. DNA of the CDR3: TGCGCCAGCAGCTCTACCGGGATCACAGATACGCAGTATTTT. Amino acids: CASSSTGITDTQYF.

This clone was recorded once. The chain uses TRBV18 and TRBJ1-2; D not resolved. V lost 5 bases to trimming and J lost 2 bases, with 12 bases between them. The CDR3 loop spans 14 amino acids. CDR1 and CDR2 from the germline V gene are KGHSH and LQKENI. The CDR3 DNA reads as TGTGCCAGCTCAACGGGCACCACCAACTATGGCTACACCTTC. Protein: CASSTGTTNYGYTF.

This chain links TRBV29-1 with TRBJ2-2, with 9 bases matching TRBD1. Germline V gene lookup returns CDR1 SQVTM and CDR2 ANQGSEA. Trimming removed 7 bases from V and 0 bases from J; junction bases left unmatched: 3. The CDR3 runs to 14 residues. CDR3 in DNA: TGCAGCGCCCGACAGGGGGCGAACACCGGGGAGCTGTTTTTT. Its protein is CSARQGANTGELFF.

The rearrangement joins TRBV29-1 to TRBJ2-3; TRBD2 is a possible D gene (6 bases). Deletions cut 7 bases from V and 6 bases from J, with 11 bases between. Germline values: CDR1 SQVTM, CDR2 ANQGSEA. The CDR3 extends over 11 amino acids. The CDR3 nucleotides read TGCAGCGGCACAAGCGGGGATACGCAGTATTTT. The encoded protein is CSGTSGDTQYF.

The chain employs TRBV7-2 and TRBJ1-6; TRBD1 might be the D (5 bases). This CDR3 has 13 residues. V was pared by 1 base and J by 13 bases, with 11 bases between. Germline CDR1 and CDR2: SGHTA and FQGNSA. The CDR3 loop is CASSLERGRPLHF. The CDR3 bases are TGTGCCAGCAGCTTAGAGAGGGGTCGGCCCCTCCACTTT. Using reference TRBV7-2 and TRBJ1-6 for the parts outside the CDR3, the full variable domain is GAGVSQSPSNKVTEKGKDVELRCDPISGHTALYWYRQSLGQGLEFLIYFQGNSAPDKSGLPSDRFSAERTGGSVSTLTIQRTQQEDSAVYLCASSLERGRPLHFGNGTRLTVT.

The J gene is TRBJ1-4, the V gene TRBV6-6; TRBD1 matches at 7 bases. Germline CDR1 reads MNHNY; CDR2 reads SVGAGI (reference sequence). The V segment lost 4 bases and the J segment 3 bases; nucleotides outside the gene matches: 8. The CDR3 runs to 16 residues. The CDR3 DNA reads as TGTGCCAGCAGTTCCGTACTACAGGGGCCTAATGAAAAACTGTTTTTT. It codes for CASSSVLQGPNEKLFF.